The following is a T cell receptor (beta chain) sequence with its context. The assay was immunoSEQ multiplex PCR, and TCRdb's table has in-frame clones only and misses some. The table includes roughly 890,000 clones, around 92% detected once. The naive CD8 fraction comprised CD45RO-negative cells positively selected for CCR7 and excluded terminally differentiated effector memory CD45RA+ cells. The germline gives CDR1 SGHTA, CDR2 FQGTGA. This CDR3 comprises 15 residues. Unmatched junction bases numbered 5, after V lost 2 bases and J lost 6 bases. This sample stems from a study of shared clonotypes between healthy human individuals.

The TCR originated in a man aged 30-40 years in good health. The chain combines TRBV7-3 with TRBJ2-7, with 12 bases fitting TRBD2. Sequenced material: naive CD8+ T cells sorted from blood. The CDR3 sequence is CASSLLAGGRTEQYF. The CDR3 bases are TGTGCCAGCAGCTTACTAGCGGGAGGGAGGACCGAGCAGTACTTC.